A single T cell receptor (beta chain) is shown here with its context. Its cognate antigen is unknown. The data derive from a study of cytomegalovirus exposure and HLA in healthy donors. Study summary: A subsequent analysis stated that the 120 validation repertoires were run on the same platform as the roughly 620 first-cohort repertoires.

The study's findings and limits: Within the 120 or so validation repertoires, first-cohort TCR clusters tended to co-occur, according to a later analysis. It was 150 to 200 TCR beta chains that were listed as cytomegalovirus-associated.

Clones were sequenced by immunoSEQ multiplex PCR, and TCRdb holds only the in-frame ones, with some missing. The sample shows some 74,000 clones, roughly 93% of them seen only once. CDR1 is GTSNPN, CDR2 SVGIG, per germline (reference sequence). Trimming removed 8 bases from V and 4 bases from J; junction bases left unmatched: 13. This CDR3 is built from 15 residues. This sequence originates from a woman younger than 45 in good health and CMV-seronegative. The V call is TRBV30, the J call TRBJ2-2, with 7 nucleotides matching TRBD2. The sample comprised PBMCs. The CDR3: CAGRLGGVGTGELFF. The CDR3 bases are TGTGCCGGACGCCTTGGGGGGGTAGGCACCGGGGAGCTGTTTTTT.